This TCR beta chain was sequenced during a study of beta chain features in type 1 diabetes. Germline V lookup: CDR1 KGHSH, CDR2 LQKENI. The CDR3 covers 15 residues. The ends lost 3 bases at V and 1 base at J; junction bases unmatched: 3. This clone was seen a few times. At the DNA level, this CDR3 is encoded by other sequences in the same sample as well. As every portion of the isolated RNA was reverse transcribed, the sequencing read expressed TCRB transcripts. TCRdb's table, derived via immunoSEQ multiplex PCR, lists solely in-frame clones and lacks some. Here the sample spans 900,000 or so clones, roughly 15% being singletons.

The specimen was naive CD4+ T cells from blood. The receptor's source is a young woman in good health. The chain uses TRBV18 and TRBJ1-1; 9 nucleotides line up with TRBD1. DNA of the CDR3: TGTGCCAGCTCACCGTTGGGACAGGGGAACACTGAAGCTTTCTTT. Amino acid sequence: CASSPLGQGNTEAFF.